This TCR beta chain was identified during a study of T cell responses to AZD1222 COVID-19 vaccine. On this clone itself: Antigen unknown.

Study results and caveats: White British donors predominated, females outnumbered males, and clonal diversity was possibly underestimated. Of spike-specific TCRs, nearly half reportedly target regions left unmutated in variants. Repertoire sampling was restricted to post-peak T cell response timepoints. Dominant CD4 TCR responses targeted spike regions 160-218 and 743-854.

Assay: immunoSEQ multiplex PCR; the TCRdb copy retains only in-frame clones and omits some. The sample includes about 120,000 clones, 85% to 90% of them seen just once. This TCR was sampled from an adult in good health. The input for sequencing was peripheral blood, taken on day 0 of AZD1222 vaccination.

The CDR3 DNA reads TGTGCCAGCTCCTCAGCCCCCGGGTCTACAGATACGCAGTATTTT. The encoded protein is CASSSAPGSTDTQYF. The V and J genes are TRBV7-3 and TRBJ2-3, with unresolved D. The CDR3 contains 15 residues. Germline CDR1 reads SGHTA; CDR2 reads FQGTGA. The V end was cut by 8 bases, the J end by 3 bases, with 18 bases between.